This T cell receptor (beta chain) was sequenced for a study of blood T cell repertoires in COVID-19. V shed 4 bases, J shed 3 bases, and the junction held 4 bases outside the gene matches. The length of the CDR3 is 14 residues. Germline CDR1 reads MNHEY; CDR2 reads SVGAGI. Everyone who took part was roughly 18 to 89 years old, and they came from 24 US areas. Profiled with immunoSEQ multiplex PCR; TCRdb holds only in-frame clones, not every one. Of over 250,000 clones listed, approximately 89% were seen once; the top ten hold approximately 2%. V usage is TRBV6-5 and J usage is TRBJ2-7; 9 positions match TRBD1. What was sequenced was PBMCs or T cells enriched from blood (not recorded which). The TCR was taken from a woman aged 60-70 years who had recovered from COVID-19. The CDR3 nucleotides are TGTGCCAGCAGTTCGGGACAGGGACTCTACGAGCAGTACTTC. It is translated as CASSSGQGLYEQYF.